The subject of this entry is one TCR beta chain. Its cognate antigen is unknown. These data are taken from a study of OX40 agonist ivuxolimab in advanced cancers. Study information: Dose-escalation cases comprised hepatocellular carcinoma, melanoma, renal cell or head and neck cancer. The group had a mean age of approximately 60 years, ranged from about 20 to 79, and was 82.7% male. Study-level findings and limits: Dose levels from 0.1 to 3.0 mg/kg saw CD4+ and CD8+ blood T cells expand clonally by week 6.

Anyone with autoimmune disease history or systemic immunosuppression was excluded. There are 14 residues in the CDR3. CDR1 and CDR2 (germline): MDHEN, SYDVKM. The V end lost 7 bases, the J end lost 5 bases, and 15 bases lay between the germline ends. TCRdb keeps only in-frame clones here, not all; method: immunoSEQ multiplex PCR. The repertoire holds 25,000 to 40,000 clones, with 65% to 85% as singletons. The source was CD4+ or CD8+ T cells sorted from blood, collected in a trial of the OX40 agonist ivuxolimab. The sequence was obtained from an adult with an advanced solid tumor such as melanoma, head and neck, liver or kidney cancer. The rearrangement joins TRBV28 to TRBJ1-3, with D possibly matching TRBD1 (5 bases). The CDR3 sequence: CASTGRELRNTIYF. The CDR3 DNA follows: TGTGCCAGCACCGGCAGGGAATTGCGAAACACCATATATTTT.